A single sample is the source of the 16 T cell receptor beta chains below, sequenced in a study of cytomegalovirus exposure and HLA in healthy donors. In the PCR, 60 Vbeta and 13 Jbeta primers were used. This table comes from immunoSEQ multiplex PCR, and its TCRdb copy is limited to in-frame clones, with some not included. This sample has over 250,000 clones, with 70% to 90% found just once. Sequences were obtained from PBMCs. These receptors all come from a middle-aged man in good health and CMV-seropositive.

V is TRBV5-1 and J is TRBJ2-2; maybe TRBD2 (6 bases). CDR3 length equals 19 residues. Per germline, CDR1 SGHRS and CDR2 YFSETQ. Trimming took off 0 bases at V and 3 bases at J, with 21 bases between the two ends. CDR3 nucleotides: TGCGCCAGCAGCTTGGCCGGGGGTAGCGGACCTGGGGACACCGGGGAGCTGTTTTTT. It codes for CASSLAGGSGPGDTGELFF.

The CDR3 is CASSSTPTATTNTGELFF. The CDR3 DNA is TGTGCCAGCAGCTCTACTCCAACCGCGACAACGAACACCGGGGAGCTGTTTTTT. The chain carries TRBV7-9 and TRBJ2-2; D uncertain. There are 18 residues in the CDR3. V was clipped by 4 bases and J by 0 bases, with 18 bases between them. The germline gives CDR1 SEHNR, CDR2 FQNEAQ (reference sequence).

The genes are TRBV7-2 and TRBJ2-7; D not certain. Germline V gene sequence: CDR1 SGHTA, CDR2 FQGNSA. The CDR3 spans 14 residues. V lost 5 bases, J lost 6 bases, and 17 bases lay in between. The CDR3 loop reads CASSPLASNIEQYF. The CDR3, as DNA: TGTGCCAGCAGCCCGCTTGCTTCGAACATCGAGCAGTACTTC.

As concerns this clone: This CDR3 is also generated by other DNA sequences in the sample. The chain uses TRBV28 and TRBJ2-7, with 8 bases fitting TRBD2. The CDR3 has 14 residues. The V gene's germline CDR1 is MDHEN and CDR2 SYDVKM. V lost 4 bases, J lost 0 bases, and 2 bases stayed unmatched. As DNA, the CDR3 is TGTGCCAGCAGTTCAAGCGGGAGCTCCTACGAGCAGTACTTC. Its protein product is CASSSSGSSYEQYF.

The V gene is TRBV18, the J gene TRBJ2-1; D may be TRBD1 (6 bases). The CDR3 extends over 15 amino acids. Trimming left V 0 bases short and J 4 bases short, with 10 bases between. The germline V gene encodes CDR1 KGHSH and CDR2 LQKENI. The CDR3 spells CASSPPGGQYNEQFF. The CDR3 region has the DNA TGTGCCAGCTCACCACCAGGGGGTCAATACAATGAGCAGTTCTTC.

The CDR3 DNA reads TGTGCCAGCTCACCGGGACTAGCAGATTACGAGCAGTACTTC. It encodes CASSPGLADYEQYF. V usage is TRBV18 and J usage is TRBJ2-7; 9 bases match TRBD2. V lost 3 bases and J lost 4; bases outside the gene matches: 4. Per the germline V gene, CDR1 is KGHSH and CDR2 is LQKENI. The CDR3 has 14 amino acids.

This rearrangement joins TRBV5-1 to TRBJ2-7; TRBD2 matches 11 bases. V gave up 5 bases and J gave up 4 bases; unmatched junction bases: 20. Germline CDR1 and CDR2: SGHRS and YFSETQ. There are 19 residues in the CDR3. CDR3 DNA: TGCGCCAGCAGTCGCGACAGTCCGACTAGCGGGATACCCTATTACGAGCAGTACTTC. Its translation is CASSRDSPTSGIPYYEQYF.

The rearrangement joins TRBV9 to TRBJ2-7; D gene ambiguous. In germline, CDR1 is SGDLS, CDR2 YYNGEE. V was trimmed by 3 bases and J by 2 bases, leaving 3 bases between them. The CDR3 contains 11 residues. CDR3 loop: CASSGTYEQYF. DNA of the CDR3: TGTGCCAGCAGCGGTACCTACGAGCAGTACTTC.

The J gene is TRBJ2-6, the V gene TRBV5-1, with 9 positions matching TRBD1. This CDR3 has 17 residues. Looked up from germline, CDR1 is SGHRS and CDR2 is YFSETQ. V shed 4 bases and J 4 bases; nucleotides not matched to a gene: 9. In DNA, the CDR3 is TGCGCCAGCAGCCAACAGGGGGCGGGAGACGGGGCCAACGTCCTGACTTTC. This encodes CASSQQGAGDGANVLTF.

The chain has TRBV27 and TRBJ1-5; unclear D gene. CDR1 is MNHEY, CDR2 SMNVEV, per germline (reference sequence). The V and J ends lost 6 bases and 7 bases respectively, with 10 bases between them. The CDR3 contains 12 residues. CDR3 protein: CASSHRGQPQHF. CDR3 nucleotides: TGTGCCAGCAGCCACCGAGGACAGCCCCAGCATTTT.

J is TRBJ2-7 and V is TRBV19; TRBD1 agrees at 11 bases. This CDR3 comprises 15 residues. Germline V gene lookup returns CDR1 LNHDA and CDR2 SQIVND (reference sequence). With 5 bases clipped from V and 2 bases from J, the junction kept 5 bases outside the gene matches. The CDR3 DNA is TGTGCCAGTAGTCCTCGGACAGGGGGCCCCTACGAGCAGTACTTC. As protein: CASSPRTGGPYEQYF.

About this clone: A junction boundary mismatches the germline segment, possibly from a read error. The chain has TRBV7-9 and TRBJ2-7; D is ambiguous. The CDR3 is made up of 12 amino acids. Germline CDR1 is SEHNR and CDR2 is FQNEAQ (reference sequence). Here the CDR3 reads CSSSWAFYEQYF. In DNA, the CDR3 is TGTTCCAGCAGTTGGGCCTTCTACGAGCAGTACTTC.

Regarding this clone: The same CDR3 also results from other DNA sequences found in this sample. The genes are TRBV27 and TRBJ1-3, with D maybe TRBD1 (5 bases). This CDR3 region has 16 residues. From germline, CDR1 is MNHEY and CDR2 SMNVEV (reference sequence). V lost 3 bases and J lost 2, with 14 bases in between. The CDR3 bases are TGTGCCAGCAGTTTCGACCGAACGACAGCTGGAAACACCATATATTTT. Protein sequence: CASSFDRTTAGNTIYF.

J is TRBJ2-7 and V is TRBV29-1; perhaps TRBD1 as D (5 bases). The CDR3 consists of 15 residues. V was pared by 2 bases and J by 1 base, with 15 bases between. CDR1 and CDR2 (germline): SQVTM, ANQGSEA. As DNA, the CDR3 is TGCAGCGTTGAACTACAGGCAAATCCTTCCTACGAGCAGTACTTC. Translation gives CSVELQANPSYEQYF.

The chain carries TRBV28 and TRBJ2-5; 7 positions agree with TRBD1. V was clipped by 1 base and J by 5 bases; unmatched bases: 13. This CDR3 contains 17 residues. The germline V gene encodes CDR1 MDHEN and CDR2 SYDVKM. As DNA, the CDR3 is TGTGCCAGCAGTTTATCTTTAGGAGAGGGGGCTAGGGAGACCCAGTACTTC. Translation gives CASSLSLGEGARETQYF.

The rearrangement links TRBV30 to TRBJ1-2; D remains ambiguous. CDR3 length equals 14 residues. The germline V gene encodes CDR1 GTSNPN and CDR2 SVGIG (reference sequence). V lost 0 bases to trimming and J lost 8 bases, with 16 bases between them. Here the CDR3 DNA reads TGTGCCTGGAGTGTATGGGGAGAGGTGGTCGGCTACACCTTC. It yields the protein CAWSVWGEVVGYTF.